The clone carrying this T cell receptor (beta chain) has more than one count but fewer than ten. CD8+CD57+ cell expansion, shown by flow cytometry, had occurred in the patients selected for sequencing. Every patient presented with severe acquired aplastic anemia. Untreated patients provided the blood samples, with no therapy given before sampling. These data come from a study of CD8+CD57+ T cells in acquired aplastic anemia. Study at large: Sorted CD4+ plus CD8+ cells gave DNA averaging about 3.2 ug.

Template material for TCR beta VDJ and CDR3 profiling consisted of genomic DNA. MiXCR, applied by TCRdb to the reads, yields one record per CDR3 protein. The profile shows hundreds of thousands of distinct CDR3 sequences, roughly 82% of them singletons. Germline V gene lookup returns CDR1 ENHRY and CDR2 SYGVKD. Trimming left V 3 bases short and J 0 bases short, with 8 bases between. The CDR3 is 15 residues long. This clonotype originated in a human donor with aplastic anemia. V is TRBV10-3 and J is TRBJ1-4; no clear D gene. Specimen: sorted CD4+, CD8+, or CD8+CD57+ T cells (not recorded which) from PBMCs. The CDR3 spells CAISDGQATNEKLFF. As DNA, the CDR3 is TGTGCCATCAGTGACGGGCAGGCAACTAATGAAAAACTGTTTTTT.